This T cell receptor (beta chain) emerged from a study of blood T cell repertoires in COVID-19. Study-wide context: There were acute and convalescent COVID-19 samples, and they came from the United States, Italy and Spain.

V shed 4 bases and J shed 4 bases, with 18 bases lying between them. Germline V CDR1 and CDR2: LGHNA, YSLEER. The CDR3 length is 16 residues. Per the study methods: Estimation of nucleated cell counts was performed using reference gene primer amplification. Data came from immunoSEQ multiplex PCR; TCRdb stores just in-frame clones and leaves some out. V and J calls and clone size come straight from that table; D and trimming were deduced from the DNA. The sample has 99,000 or so clones; roughly 81% are singletons. The TCR was taken from a woman in her 70s with acute or convalescent COVID-19. The specimen was peripheral blood. The gene calls are TRBV4-3 and TRBJ2-3, with D tentatively TRBD2 (6 bases). The CDR3 sequence is CASSPRLGGTADTQYF. CDR3 coding DNA: TGCGCCAGCAGCCCCCGGCTGGGCGGGACCGCAGATACGCAGTATTTT.